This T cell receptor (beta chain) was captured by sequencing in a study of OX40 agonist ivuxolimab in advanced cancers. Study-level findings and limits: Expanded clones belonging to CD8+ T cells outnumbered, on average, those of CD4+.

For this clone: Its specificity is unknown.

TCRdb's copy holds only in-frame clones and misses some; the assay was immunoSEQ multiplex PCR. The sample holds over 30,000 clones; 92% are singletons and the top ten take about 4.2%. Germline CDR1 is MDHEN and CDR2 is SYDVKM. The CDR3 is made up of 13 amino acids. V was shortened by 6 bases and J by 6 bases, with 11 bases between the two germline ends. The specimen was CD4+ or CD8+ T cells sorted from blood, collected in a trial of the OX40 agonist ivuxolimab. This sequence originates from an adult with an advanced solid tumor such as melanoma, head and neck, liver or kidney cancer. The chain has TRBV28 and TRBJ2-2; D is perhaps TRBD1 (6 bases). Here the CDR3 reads CASSFRQAGELFF. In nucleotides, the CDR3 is TGTGCCAGCAGCTTTCGACAGGCCGGGGAGCTGTTTTTT.